These 9 T cell receptor beta chains were sequenced from one sample in a study of CD8 T cells in Susac syndrome (dated by TCRdb to between 2017 and 2020). The library was made by the immunoSEQ multiplex PCR assay. RNA was extracted using the RNeasy kit, and about 0.5 to 1 ug of the RNA was reverse transcribed with random hexamers. TCRdb passed the public sequencing reads through fastp at Q25 and MiXCR, retaining productive beta sequences. A single entry per CDR3 protein holds the most common genes and DNA from its merged rows. The sample contains a few hundred thousand distinct CDR3 sequences, roughly 92% of them found a single time. Approximately 0.13% of the sample is held by the ten biggest clonotypes. The sample comprised CD8+ T cells from PBMCs. The source of these receptors is a human donor with multiple sclerosis.

V is TRBV2 and J is TRBJ2-5, with D perhaps TRBD1 or TRBD2 (7 bases each). V was shortened by 6 bases and J by 4 bases, with 15 bases between the two germline ends. The V gene's germline CDR1 is SNHLY and CDR2 FYNNEI. The CDR3 length is 14 residues. The CDR3 DNA follows: TGTGCCAGCAGGGACAGGACTAGTCGAGAGACCCAGTACTTC. Its translation is CASRDRTSRETQYF.

The chain couples TRBV30 to TRBJ2-7, with D perhaps being TRBD1 or TRBD2 (5 bases each). The CDR3 sequence is 15 residues long. Germline values: CDR1 GTSNPN, CDR2 SVGIG (reference sequence). V lost 1 base, J lost 2 bases, and 15 bases lay in between. CDR3 DNA: TGTGCCTGGAGTGGCCCCGGGGCCCCCACCTACGAGCAGTACTTC. Protein sequence: CAWSGPGAPTYEQYF.

This rearrangement joins TRBV15 to TRBJ1-5; TRBD1 might be the D (6 bases). Germline loops: CDR1 LNHNV, CDR2 YYDKDF (reference sequence). CDR3 length: 19 amino acids. The V end was cut by 3 bases, the J end by 2 bases, with 23 bases between. The DNA for the CDR3 is TGTGCCACCAGCAGGGGCCCAGGGGTGTTTAGGTTGGGCAATCAGCCCCAGCATTTT. Amino acids: CATSRGPGVFRLGNQPQHF.

The genes are TRBV12-3 or TRBV12-4 and TRBJ2-5; D is undetermined. This CDR3 has 15 residues. V was shortened by 4 bases and J by 5 bases, with 17 bases between the two germline ends. The CDR3 loop reads CASSSPPSPVETQYF. In DNA form, the CDR3 reads TGTGCCAGCAGTTCCCCCCCCTCCCCGGTGGAGACCCAGTACTTC.

V is TRBV15 and J is TRBJ1-3; D might be TRBD1 (5 bases). The CDR3 is made up of 15 amino acids. Germline assignment: CDR1 LNHNV and CDR2 YYDKDF (reference sequence). V lost 6 bases to trimming and J lost 4 bases, with 16 bases between them. The CDR3 nucleotides read TGTGCCACCAGTCTTGGGACGACCTCCGGAAACACCATATATTTT. It codes for CATSLGTTSGNTIYF.

The gene calls are TRBV6-2 or TRBV6-3 and TRBJ1-1; maybe TRBD1 (6 bases). The germline gives CDR1 MNHEY, CDR2 SVGEGT. The germline V and J ends were trimmed by 2 bases and 6 bases, with 13 bases remaining between them. This CDR3 comprises 14 residues. Written as DNA, the CDR3 is TGTGCCAGCAGTTACACCCTACAGGGTCCTGAAGCTTTCTTT. Protein sequence: CASSYTLQGPEAFF.

This clonotype was picked up one time. The rearrangement uses TRBV4-1 and TRBJ2-3; 11 nucleotides align to TRBD2. The V segment lost 0 bases and the J segment 0 bases; nucleotides outside the gene matches: 8. CDR3 length equals 19 residues. Germline loops: CDR1 MGHRA, CDR2 YSYEKL. The CDR3 DNA sequence: TGCGCCAGCAGCCAAGAAGGGGTAGCGGGAGGGCGGAGCACAGATACGCAGTATTTT. This sequence encodes CASSQEGVAGGRSTDTQYF.

The genes are TRBV5-1 and TRBJ2-5; TRBD2 matches 8 bases. The ends lost 6 bases at V and 5 bases at J; junction bases unmatched: 9. Germline-derived CDR1 and CDR2 are SGHRS and YFSETQ. The CDR3 sequence is 14 residues long. DNA of the CDR3: TGCGCCAGCAAGGTAGCGGGAACGTGGGAGACCCAGTACTTC. This sequence encodes CASKVAGTWETQYF.

CDR3 coding DNA: TGCGCCAGCAGTCAAGATGTTTGGGACTACCGATGCCAAGAGACCCAGTACTTC. This sequence encodes CASSQDVWDYRCQETQYF. V usage is TRBV23-1 and J usage is TRBJ2-5, with 7 positions matching TRBD2. TRBV23-1 is placed among ORFs of uncertain function. CDR3 length: 18 amino acids. Losses at the gene ends were 2 bases for V and 1 base for J; bases not matched to a gene: 13.